This T cell receptor (beta chain) was sequenced in a study of Graves' ophthalmopathy and Graves' hyperthyroidism. The study, taken as a whole, reports: Sensitivity of around 64% and specificity of approximately 76% were achieved by the model that predicted ophthalmopathy progression.

The CDR3 is made up of 14 amino acids. V dropped 6 bases and J dropped 5 bases, with 16 bases sitting between them. CDR1 is MNHNS and CDR2 is SASEGT in the germline V gene. At least ten counts were recorded for this clonotype. Its antigen is unidentified. This clone may be a read error of a much larger clone one base away. The CDR3 end shows no conserved phenylalanine or tryptophan, and so a read error is likely. Amplification targeted the TCR beta CDR3 regions, with RNA transcripts as the source material. Second-round multiplex PCR came after first-round RT-PCR with HTBI primers. Via MiXCR, TCRdb re-called the multiplex PCR reads, giving one row per CDR3 protein. The sample records hundreds of thousands of distinct CDR3 sequences, 21% being singletons. What supplied the PBMCs was more than 7.5 ml of fresh peripheral blood.

The receptor comes from a woman under 30 with stable Graves' hyperthyroidism. V and J are TRBV6-1 and TRBJ1-1; no clear D gene. Sample: peripheral blood. CDR3 residues: CASRRLWGGTEAFS. The CDR3 DNA reads as TGTGCCAGCAGGAGGTTATGGGGAGGGACTGAAGCTTTCTCT.